This TCR beta chain was captured in a study of T cell responses to AZD1222 COVID-19 vaccine. Findings and caveats of the study: Vaccine-associated CD4 TCRs ranged over spike, dominating at 160-218 and 743-854. Females made up more of the donors, who were largely white British, and clonal diversity may have come out too low. Samples come after the peak T cell response, not at day 14.

Concerning this clone itself: The antigen remains unidentified.

Sequencing was performed with immunoSEQ multiplex PCR; in TCRdb, only in-frame clones are kept and a portion is missing. The sample records about 140,000 clones, more than 85% being singletons. The TCR comes from an adult in good health. This specimen consisted of peripheral blood, obtained on day 0 of AZD1222 vaccination.

CDR3 DNA sequence: TGTGCCATCAGGGGGGCGGAGTGGTGGGAGACCCAGTACTTC. It yields the protein CAIRGAEWWETQYF. This chain links TRBV10-3 with TRBJ2-5, with D possibly matching TRBD1 (6 bases). This CDR3 region has 14 residues. Germline V gene sequence: CDR1 ENHRY, CDR2 SYGVKD. Trimming took off 6 bases at V and 5 bases at J, with 16 bases between the two ends.